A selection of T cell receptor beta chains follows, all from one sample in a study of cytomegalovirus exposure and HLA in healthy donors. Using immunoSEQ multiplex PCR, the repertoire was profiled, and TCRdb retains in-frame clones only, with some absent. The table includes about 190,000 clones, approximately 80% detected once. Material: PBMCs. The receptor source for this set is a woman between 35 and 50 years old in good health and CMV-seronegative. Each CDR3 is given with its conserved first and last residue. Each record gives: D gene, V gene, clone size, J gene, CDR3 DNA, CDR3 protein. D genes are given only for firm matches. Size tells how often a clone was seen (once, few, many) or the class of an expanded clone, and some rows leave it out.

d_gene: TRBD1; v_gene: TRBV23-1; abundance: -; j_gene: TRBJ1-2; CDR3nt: TGCGCCAGCAGTCAACCCGGGACAGTGCTTAACTATGGCTACACCTTC; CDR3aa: CASSQPGTVLNYGYTF
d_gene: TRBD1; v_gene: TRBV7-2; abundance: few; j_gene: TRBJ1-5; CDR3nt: TGTGCCAGCAGCTTAGACAGGGGGCAGCCCCAGCATTTT; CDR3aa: CASSLDRGQPQHF
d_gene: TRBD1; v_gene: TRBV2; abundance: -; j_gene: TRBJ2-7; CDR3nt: TGTGCCAGCAGTGTGAGTCAGGGGGCATCCTACGAGCAGTACTTC; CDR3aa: CASSVSQGASYEQYF
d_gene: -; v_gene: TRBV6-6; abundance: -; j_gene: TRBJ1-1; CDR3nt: TGTGCCAGCAGTTACGGGGGGGTGGACACTGAAGCTTTCTTT; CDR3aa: CASSYGGVDTEAFF
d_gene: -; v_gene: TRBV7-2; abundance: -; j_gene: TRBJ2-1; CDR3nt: TGTGCCAGCAGCTTAGCGGGAGTAGCGGTCTACAATGAGCAGTTCTTC; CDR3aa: CASSLAGVAVYNEQFF
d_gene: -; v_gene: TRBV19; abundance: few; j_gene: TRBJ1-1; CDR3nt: TGTGCCAGTAGTATCGGGGGGCGGGGTGGGTTGGGAGCTTTCTTT; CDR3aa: CASSIGGRGGLGAFF
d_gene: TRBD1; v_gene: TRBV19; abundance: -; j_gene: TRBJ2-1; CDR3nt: TGTGCCAGTAGTAAGGACAGGATATACAATGAGCAGTTCTTC; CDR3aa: CASSKDRIYNEQFF
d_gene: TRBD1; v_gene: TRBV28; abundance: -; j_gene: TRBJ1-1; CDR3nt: TGTGCCAGCAGCCTCAGGGGGTATTCAGCTTTCTTT; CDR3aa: CASSLRGYSAFF
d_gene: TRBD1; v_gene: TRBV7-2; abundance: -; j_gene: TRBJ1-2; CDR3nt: TGTGCCAGCAGCTTCCCACTAGGGACAGGGTTCTATGGCTACACCTTC; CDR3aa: CASSFPLGTGFYGYTF
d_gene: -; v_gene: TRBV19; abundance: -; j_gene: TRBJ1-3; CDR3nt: TGTGCCAGTAGTATTTCAGGGGATCCCTCTGGAAACACCATATATTTT; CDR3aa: CASSISGDPSGNTIYF
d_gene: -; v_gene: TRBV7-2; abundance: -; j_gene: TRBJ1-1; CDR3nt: TGTGCCAGCAGCTTAGTAGGGGGGGCGGTCACTGAAGCTTTCTTT; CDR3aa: CASSLVGGAVTEAFF
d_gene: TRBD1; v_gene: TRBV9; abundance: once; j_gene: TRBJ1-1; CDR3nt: TGTGCCAGCAGCCCCCGGGACAGGGATGCCACTGAAGCTTTCTTT; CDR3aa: CASSPRDRDATEAFF
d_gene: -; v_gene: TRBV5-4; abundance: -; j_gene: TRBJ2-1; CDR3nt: TGTGCCAGCAGCTTCGTGGCGCGGAATGAGCAGTTCTTC; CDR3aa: CASSFVARNEQFF
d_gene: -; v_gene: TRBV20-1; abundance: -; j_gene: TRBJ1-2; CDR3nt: TGCAGTGCTAGATCCGGCTATGGCTACACCTTC; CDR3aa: CSARSGYGYTF
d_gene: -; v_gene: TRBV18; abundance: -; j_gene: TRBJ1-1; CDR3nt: TGTGCCAGCTCACCACCGGGGGCGGCAACTGAAGCTTTCTTT; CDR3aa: CASSPPGAATEAFF
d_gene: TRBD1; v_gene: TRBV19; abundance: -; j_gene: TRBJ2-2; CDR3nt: TGTGCCAGTAGCTCTGACAGGGTTAGGACCGGGGAGCTGTTTTTT; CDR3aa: CASSSDRVRTGELFF
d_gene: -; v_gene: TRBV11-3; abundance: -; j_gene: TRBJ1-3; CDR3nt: TGTGCCAGCAGCTTAGACCGGGTGAGAGGAGGAAACACCATATATTTT; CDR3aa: CASSLDRVRGGNTIYF
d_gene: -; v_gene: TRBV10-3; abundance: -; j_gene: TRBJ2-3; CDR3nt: TGTGCCATCAGTGACCGGGACAAGAGCACAGATACGCAGTATTTT; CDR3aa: CAISDRDKSTDTQYF
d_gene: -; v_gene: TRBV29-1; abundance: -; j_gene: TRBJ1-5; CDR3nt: TGCAGCGTCGGACAGTGTATTGAAGGTAGCAATCAGCCCCAGCATTTT; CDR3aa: CSVGQCIEGSNQPQHF
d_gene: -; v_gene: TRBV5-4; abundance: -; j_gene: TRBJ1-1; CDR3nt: TGTGCCAGCAGCGCACAGCTTACTGAAGCTTTCTTT; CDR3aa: CASSAQLTEAFF
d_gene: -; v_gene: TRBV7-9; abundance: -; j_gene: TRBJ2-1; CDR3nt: TGTGCCAGCAGCAAATCTTACAATGAGCAGTTCTTC; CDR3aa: CASSKSYNEQFF
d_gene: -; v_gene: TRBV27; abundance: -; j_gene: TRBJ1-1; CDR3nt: TGTGCCAGCAGCCTTCGGCCCCGGGACAAGAACACTGAAGCTTTCTTT; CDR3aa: CASSLRPRDKNTEAFF